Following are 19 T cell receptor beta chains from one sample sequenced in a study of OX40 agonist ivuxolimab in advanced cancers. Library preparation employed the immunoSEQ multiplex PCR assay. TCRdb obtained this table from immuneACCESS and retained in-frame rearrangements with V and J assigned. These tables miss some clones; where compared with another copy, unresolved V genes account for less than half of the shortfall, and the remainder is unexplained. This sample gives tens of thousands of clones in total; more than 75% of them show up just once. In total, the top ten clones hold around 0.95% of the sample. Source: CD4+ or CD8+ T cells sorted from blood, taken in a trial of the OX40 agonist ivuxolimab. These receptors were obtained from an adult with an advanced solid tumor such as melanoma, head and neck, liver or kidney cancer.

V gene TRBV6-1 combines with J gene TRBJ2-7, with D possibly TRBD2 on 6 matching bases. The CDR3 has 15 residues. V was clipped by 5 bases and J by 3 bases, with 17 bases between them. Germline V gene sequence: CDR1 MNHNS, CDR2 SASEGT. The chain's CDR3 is CASSTRERQNYEQYF. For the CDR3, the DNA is TGTGCCAGCAGTACTCGGGAGAGACAGAACTACGAGCAGTACTTC.

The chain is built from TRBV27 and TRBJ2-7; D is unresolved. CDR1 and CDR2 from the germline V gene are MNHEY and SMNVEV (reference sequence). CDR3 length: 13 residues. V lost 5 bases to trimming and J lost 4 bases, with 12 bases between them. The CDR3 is CASSPFRQYEQYF. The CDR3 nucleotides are TGTGCCAGCAGTCCCTTTCGACAATACGAGCAGTACTTC.

The CDR3 nucleotides read TGTGCCAGCAGCGCGGGACTAGCGGGACAGGGGCAGTACTTC. This translates into CASSAGLAGQGQYF. The rearrangement uses TRBV11-2 and TRBJ2-7, with 13 positions matching TRBD2. V lost 5 bases to trimming and J lost 9 bases; unmatched junction nucleotides: 7. The germline V gene has CDR1 SGHAT and CDR2 FQNNGV. This CDR3 is built from 14 residues.

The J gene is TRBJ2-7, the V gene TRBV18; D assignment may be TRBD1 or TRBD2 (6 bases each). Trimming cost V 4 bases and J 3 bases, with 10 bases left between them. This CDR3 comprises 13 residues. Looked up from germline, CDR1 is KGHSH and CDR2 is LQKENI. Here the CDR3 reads CASSRGTNYEQYF. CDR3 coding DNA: TGTGCCAGCTCACGCGGGACAAACTACGAGCAGTACTTC.

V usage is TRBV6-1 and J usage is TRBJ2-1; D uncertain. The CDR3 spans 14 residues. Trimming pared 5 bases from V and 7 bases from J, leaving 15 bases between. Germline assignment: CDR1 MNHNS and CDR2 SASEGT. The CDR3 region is CASSRQRSVNEQFF. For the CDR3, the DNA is TGTGCCAGCAGTCGTCAGAGGTCGGTTAATGAGCAGTTCTTC.

The CDR3 bases are TGTGCCAGCAGTTCTCGACTAGCGGGAGGACGGGAGCAGTTCTTC. It encodes CASSSRLAGGREQFF. The V gene is TRBV27, the J gene TRBJ2-1, with 13 bases fitting TRBD2. Germline loops: CDR1 MNHEY, CDR2 SMNVEV (reference sequence). The CDR3 is 15 residues long. V was pared by 4 bases and J by 10 bases, with 7 bases of the junction left unmatched.

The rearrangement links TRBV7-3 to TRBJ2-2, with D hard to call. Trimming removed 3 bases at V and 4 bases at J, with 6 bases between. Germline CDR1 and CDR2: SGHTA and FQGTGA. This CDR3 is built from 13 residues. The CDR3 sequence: CASSFGGTGELFF. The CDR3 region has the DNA TGTGCCAGCAGCTTTGGTGGCACCGGGGAGCTGTTTTTT.

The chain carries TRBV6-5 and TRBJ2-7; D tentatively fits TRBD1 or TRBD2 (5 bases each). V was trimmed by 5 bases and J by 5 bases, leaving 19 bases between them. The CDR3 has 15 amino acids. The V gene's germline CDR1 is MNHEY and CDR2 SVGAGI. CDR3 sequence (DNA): TGTGCCAGCAGTAAATGGGAGCAGGGTGTGCACGAGCAGTACTTC. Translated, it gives CASSKWEQGVHEQYF.

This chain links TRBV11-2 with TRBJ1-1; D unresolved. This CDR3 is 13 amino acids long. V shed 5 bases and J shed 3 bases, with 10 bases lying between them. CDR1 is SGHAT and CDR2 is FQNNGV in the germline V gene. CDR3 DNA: TGTGCCAGCAGCCGACTAAGGGACACTGAAGCTTTCTTT. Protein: CASSRLRDTEAFF. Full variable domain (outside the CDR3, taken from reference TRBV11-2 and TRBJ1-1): EAGVAQSPRYKIIEKRQSVAFWCNPISGHATLYWYQQILGQGPKLLIQFQNNGVVDDSQLPKDRFSAERLKGVDSTLKIQPAKLEDSAVYLCASSRLRDTEAFFGQGTRLTVV.

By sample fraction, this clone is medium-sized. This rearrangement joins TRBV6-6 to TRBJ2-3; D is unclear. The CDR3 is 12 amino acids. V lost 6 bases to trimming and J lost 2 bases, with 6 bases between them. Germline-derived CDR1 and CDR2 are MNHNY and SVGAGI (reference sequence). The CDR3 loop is CASSQTTDTQYF. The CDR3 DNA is TGTGCCAGCAGCCAGACCACAGATACGCAGTATTTT.

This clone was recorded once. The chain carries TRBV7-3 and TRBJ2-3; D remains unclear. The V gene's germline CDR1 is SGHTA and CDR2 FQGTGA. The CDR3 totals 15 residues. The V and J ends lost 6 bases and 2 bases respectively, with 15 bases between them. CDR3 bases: TGTGCCAGCAGTCCGGACGGAAGGGTCACAGATACGCAGTATTTT. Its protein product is CASSPDGRVTDTQYF.

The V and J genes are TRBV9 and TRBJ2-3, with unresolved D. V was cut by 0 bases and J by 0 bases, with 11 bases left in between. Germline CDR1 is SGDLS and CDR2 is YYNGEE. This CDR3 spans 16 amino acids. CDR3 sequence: CASSVGARRSTDTQYF. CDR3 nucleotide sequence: TGTGCCAGCAGCGTAGGAGCCAGGAGAAGCACAGATACGCAGTATTTT.

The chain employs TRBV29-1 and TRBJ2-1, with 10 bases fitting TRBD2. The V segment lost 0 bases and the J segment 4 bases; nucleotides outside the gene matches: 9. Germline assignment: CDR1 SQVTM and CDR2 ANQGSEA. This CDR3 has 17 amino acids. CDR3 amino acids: CSVEERTSGKMYNEQFF. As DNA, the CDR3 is TGCAGCGTTGAAGAACGGACTAGCGGAAAGATGTACAATGAGCAGTTCTTC.

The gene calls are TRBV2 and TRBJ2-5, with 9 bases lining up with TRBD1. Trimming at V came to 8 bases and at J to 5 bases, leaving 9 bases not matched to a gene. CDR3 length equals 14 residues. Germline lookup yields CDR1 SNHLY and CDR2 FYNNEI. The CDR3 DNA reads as TGTGCCAGCGGGCCGGGACAGGGCATGGAGACCCAGTACTTC. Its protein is CASGPGQGMETQYF.

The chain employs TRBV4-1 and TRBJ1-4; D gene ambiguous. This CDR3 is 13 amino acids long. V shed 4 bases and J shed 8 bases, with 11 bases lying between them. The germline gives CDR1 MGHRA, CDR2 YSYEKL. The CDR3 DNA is TGCGCCAGCAGCCGGTATTTAGGCGAAAAACTGTTTTTT. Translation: CASSRYLGEKLFF.

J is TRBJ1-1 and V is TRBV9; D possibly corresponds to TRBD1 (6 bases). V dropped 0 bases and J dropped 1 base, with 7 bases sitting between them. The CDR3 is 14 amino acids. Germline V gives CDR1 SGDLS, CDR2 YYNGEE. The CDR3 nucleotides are TGTGCCAGCAGCGTAGCGGGGGCGAACACTGAAGCTTTCTTT. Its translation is CASSVAGANTEAFF.

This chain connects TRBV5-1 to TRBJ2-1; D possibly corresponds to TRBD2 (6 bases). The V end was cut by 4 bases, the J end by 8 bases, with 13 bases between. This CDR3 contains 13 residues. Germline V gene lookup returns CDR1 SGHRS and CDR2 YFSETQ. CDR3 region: CASSEPTSHEQFF. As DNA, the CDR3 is TGCGCCAGCAGCGAACCAACTAGCCATGAGCAGTTCTTC.

The CDR3 coding sequence is TGTGCCAGCAGCCCCGGAGGGGACCAAGAGACCCAGTACTTC. Residues: CASSPGGDQETQYF. This rearrangement joins TRBV11-3 to TRBJ2-5; D might be TRBD2 (6 bases). The germline V and J ends were trimmed by 5 bases and 0 bases, with 10 bases remaining between them. This CDR3 has 14 amino acids. Per germline, CDR1 SGHNT and CDR2 YENEEA.

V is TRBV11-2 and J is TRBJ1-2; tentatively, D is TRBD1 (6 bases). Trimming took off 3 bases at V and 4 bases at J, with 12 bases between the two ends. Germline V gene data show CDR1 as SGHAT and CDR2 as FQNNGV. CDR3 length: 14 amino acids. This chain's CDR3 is CASSFNRESYGYTF. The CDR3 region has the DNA TGTGCCAGCAGCTTTAACAGGGAGAGCTATGGCTACACCTTC.